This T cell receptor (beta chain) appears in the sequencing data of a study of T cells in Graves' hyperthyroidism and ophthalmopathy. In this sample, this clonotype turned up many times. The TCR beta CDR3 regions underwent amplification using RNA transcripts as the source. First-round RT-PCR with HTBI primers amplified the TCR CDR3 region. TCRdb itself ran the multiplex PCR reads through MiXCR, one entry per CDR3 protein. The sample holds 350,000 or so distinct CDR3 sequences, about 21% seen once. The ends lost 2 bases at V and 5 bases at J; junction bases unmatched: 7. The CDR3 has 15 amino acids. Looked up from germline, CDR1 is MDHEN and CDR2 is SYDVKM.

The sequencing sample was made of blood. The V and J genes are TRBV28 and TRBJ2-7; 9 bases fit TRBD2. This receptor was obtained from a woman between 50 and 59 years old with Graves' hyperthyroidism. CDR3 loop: CASSLRLAGIHEQYF. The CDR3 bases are TGTGCCAGCAGTTTAAGGCTAGCGGGAATCCACGAGCAGTACTTC.